The 2 T cell receptor beta chains below were found in one sample sequenced in a study of T cell repertoires in cytomegalovirus infection. The antigens for these receptors are not known. TCRdb re-called the reads through MiXCR, storing one row per CDR3 protein. There are approximately 100,000 distinct CDR3 sequences in the sample; less than 55% occur only once, and about 76% lies in the top ten. The specimen was CD8+ T cells from cultured PBMCs, collected from culture after CMV antigen stimulation. These receptors originate from a human donor in good health (CMV status not recorded). Some clones in this sample may be carry-over from other donors' samples.

The gene calls are TRBV27 and TRBJ2-3; TRBD2 matches 7 bases. CDR3 size: 16 residues. Trimming removed 0 bases from V and 5 bases from J; junction bases left unmatched: 8. Germline CDR1 and CDR2: MNHEY and SMNVEV (reference sequence). CDR3: CASSLSRGGGGDTQYF. CDR3 bases: TGTGCCAGCAGTTTATCGAGGGGCGGGGGAGGAGATACGCAGTATTTT.

This clonotype has just a few counts. This sequence joins TRBV4-1 and TRBJ1-2; D might be TRBD1 (5 bases). V shed 4 bases and J shed 2 bases, with 14 bases lying between them. The CDR3 contains 15 residues. CDR1 is MGHRA, CDR2 YSYEKL, per germline. This CDR3 is CASSPREGLNYGYTF. The CDR3 DNA sequence: TGCGCCAGCAGCCCCAGAGAGGGGCTAAACTATGGCTACACCTTC.